The 5 T cell receptor beta chains in this list originate from one sample, sequenced in a study of diagnostic markers for celiac disease. TCRdb re-called the reads; one entry per CDR3 protein, DNA not given. Its table lists approximately 1,200 distinct CDR3 sequences. The material sequenced was either unsorted cells or a sorted T cell fraction (not recorded which). The receptors stem from a human donor. This table probably holds off-target reads from a library built for another chain.

The rearrangement uses TRBV12-3 or TRBV12-4 and TRBJ1-5; the TRBD1 assignment by TCRdb is unverifiable without DNA. CDR3 size: 14 residues. CDR3 loop: CASSRDGGNQPQHF.

This clonotype is labeled medium-sized (0.01 to 0.1%) based on frequency. The V gene is TRBV28, the J gene TRBJ1-3; checking the TCRdb D call of TRBD1 is not possible without DNA. Germline-derived CDR1 and CDR2 are MDHEN and SYDVKM. This CDR3 has 14 residues. The CDR3 here is CASSPGQSGNTIYF.

The rearrangement links TRBV18 to TRBJ2-5. The CDR3 consists of 15 residues. From germline, CDR1 is KGHSH and CDR2 LQKENI. The CDR3 sequence: CASSPQELFQETQYF. The full variable domain, rest sourced from reference TRBV18 and TRBJ2-5, is NAGVMQNPRHLVRRRGQEARLRCSPMKGHSHVYWYRQLPEEGLKFMVYLQKENIIDESGMPKERFSAEFPKEGPSILRIQQVVRGDSAAYFCASSPQELFQETQYFGPGTRLLVL.

V usage is TRBV11-2 and J usage is TRBJ1-1. Per germline, CDR1 SGHAT and CDR2 FQNNGV. CDR3 length: 14 residues. This CDR3 is CASSFRARDAEAFF.

V is TRBV19 and J is TRBJ1-5. Germline values: CDR1 LNHDA, CDR2 SQIVND (reference sequence). The CDR3 length is 15 residues. The CDR3 loop is CASSPKTSSNQPQHF.